The clone carrying this T cell receptor beta chain has more than one count but fewer than ten. Its antigen is undetermined. This specimen comes from a study of beta chain features in type 1 diabetes. Overall study findings and caveats: It was among patients, rather than healthy donors, that naive, central memory and Treg TCRB repertoires appeared more similar.

A sort by CD45RO/CCR7/CD25/CD127/CD95/CD27 yielded CD4+ naive, central memory, regulatory and stem cell-like memory cells. Isolated RNA was reverse transcribed in full, so expressed TCRB transcripts were sequenced. Method: immunoSEQ multiplex PCR; TCRdb's copy keeps in-frame clones and lacks some. The sample shows hundreds of thousands of clones, 11% to 15% of them seen only once. Germline V gene sequence: CDR1 LGHNA, CDR2 YSLEER. V lost 1 base and J lost 5, with 2 bases in between. The CDR3 runs 12 residues. This sequence originates from a man aged 25 to 45 in good health. This chain joins TRBV4-3 and TRBJ2-2, with D hard to call. Sequencing was carried out using naive CD4+ T cells from blood. In DNA, the CDR3 is TGCGCCAGCAGCCAAGGGACCGGGGAGCTGTTTTTT. The encoded protein is CASSQGTGELFF.